The 21 T cell receptor beta chains below all came from one sample that was sequenced in a study of blood T cell repertoires in COVID-19. Sequencing was performed with immunoSEQ multiplex PCR; in TCRdb, only in-frame clones are kept and a portion is missing. The sample lists 99,000 or so clones, 84% occurring once. Sequenced sample: peripheral blood. These receptors were obtained from a man aged 55 to 69 with acute or convalescent COVID-19.

The chain couples TRBV9 to TRBJ2-3; D remains ambiguous. Germline lookup yields CDR1 SGDLS and CDR2 YYNGEE. Trimming pared 7 bases from V and 4 bases from J, leaving 16 bases between. This CDR3 contains 14 residues. The CDR3 region is CASDPVLGPDTQYF. The CDR3, as DNA: TGTGCCAGCGACCCGGTCCTTGGGCCAGATACGCAGTATTTT. The whole variable domain, filled in from reference TRBV9 and TRBJ2-3, reads DSGVTQTPKHLITATGQRVTLRCSPRSGDLSVYWYQQSLDQGLQFLIQYYNGEERAKGNILERFSAQQFPDLHSELNLSSLELGDSALYFCASDPVLGPDTQYFGPGTRLTVL.

The chain uses TRBV18 and TRBJ2-1; D is perhaps TRBD2 (6 bases). The CDR3 consists of 15 residues. Germline V gives CDR1 KGHSH, CDR2 LQKENI. Trimming left V 3 bases short and J 12 bases short, with 21 bases between. Written as DNA, the CDR3 is TGTGCCAGCTCACCTATCCCGGGGGTAAAGTTGGTGCAGTTCTTC. Protein: CASSPIPGVKLVQFF.

CDR3: CASSLNFDREFLLGANVLTF. The CDR3 DNA reads as TGTGCCAGCAGCTTGAACTTCGACAGGGAGTTTCTCCTTGGGGCCAACGTCCTGACTTTC. V usage is TRBV5-4 and J usage is TRBJ2-6, with 7 bases lining up with TRBD1. This CDR3 has 20 amino acids. J lost 3 bases, V lost 1 base, and 16 bases had no gene match. Germline V gives CDR1 SGHNT, CDR2 YYREEE (reference sequence).

This clone was seen ten or more times. The J gene is TRBJ1-5, the V gene TRBV2; D is undetermined. This CDR3 has 13 residues. The V and J ends lost 4 bases and 4 bases respectively, with 8 bases between them. CDR1 is SNHLY, CDR2 FYNNEI, per germline. The CDR3 here is CASSGTRNQPQHF. The CDR3 bases are TGTGCCAGCAGTGGTACTAGGAATCAGCCCCAGCATTTT.

The V call is TRBV28, the J call TRBJ2-1; 11 bases fit TRBD2. CDR3 size: 14 residues. Germline loops: CDR1 MDHEN, CDR2 SYDVKM. V was pared by 10 bases and J by 9 bases, with 11 bases of the junction left unmatched. The CDR3 bases are TGTGCCACCGAACTAGCGGGAGACGATGCTGAGCAGTTCTTC. It encodes CATELAGDDAEQFF.

This clone was counted a single time. Germline is not matched at one junction end, which may reflect a read error. The gene calls are TRBV4-1 and TRBJ2-3, with D possibly being TRBD2 (5 bases). The CDR3 has 12 amino acids. From germline, CDR1 is MGHRA and CDR2 YSYEKL. This CDR3 reads CASSQGRDKQYF. For the CDR3, the DNA is TGCGCCAGCAGCCAAGGCCGGGATAAGCAGTATTTT.

This clone has only one observation. This chain links TRBV5-1 with TRBJ2-3, with 11 bases matching TRBD2. This CDR3 has 16 amino acids. Germline CDR1 and CDR2: SGHRS and YFSETQ. The ends lost 6 bases at V and 4 bases at J; junction bases unmatched: 10. CDR3 nucleotide sequence: TGCGCCAGCAACCCCCTAGCGGGAGGAGGGGCAGATACGCAGTATTTT. Its translation: CASNPLAGGGADTQYF. Based on the CDR3 plus reference TRBV5-1 and TRBJ2-3, the full variable domain is KAGVTQTPRYLIKTRGQQVTLSCSPISGHRSVSWYQQTPGQGLQFLFEYFSETQRNKGNFPGRFSGRQFSNSRSEMNVSTLELGDSALYLCASNPLAGGGADTQYFGPGTRLTVL.

The chain joins TRBV6-4 to TRBJ1-4; D is uncertain. The V gene's germline CDR1 is MRHNA and CDR2 SNTAGT. Deletions cut 4 bases from V and 7 bases from J, with 10 bases between. CDR3 size: 13 residues. CDR3: CASSVDEGEKLFF. Written as DNA, the CDR3 is TGTGCCAGCAGTGTGGATGAGGGTGAAAAACTGTTTTTT.

This rearrangement joins TRBV11-3 to TRBJ2-1; D perhaps matches TRBD2 (6 bases). Between the trimmed V and J ends, which lost 5 bases and 9 bases, there was a span of 23 bases. Looked up from germline, CDR1 is SGHNT and CDR2 is YENEEA. This CDR3 spans 16 amino acids. Here the CDR3 reads CASSTAVPGRFFEQFF. CDR3 coding DNA: TGTGCCAGCAGCACCGCAGTCCCCGGGAGATTCTTTGAGCAGTTCTTC.

This clone occurred once. DNA of the CDR3: TGTGCCAGCAGCCTCCCCGCAAGGGGGGGCGCGGATGGCTACACCTTC. Translated: CASSLPARGGADGYTF. The V call is TRBV5-4, the J call TRBJ1-2; TRBD1 is a possible D gene (6 bases). Germline V gene lookup returns CDR1 SGHNT and CDR2 YYREEE (reference sequence). The CDR3 spans 16 residues. Trimming stripped 4 bases from V and 6 bases from J, with 22 bases between. The variable domain in full, completed from reference TRBV5-4 and TRBJ1-2, reads ETGVTQSPTHLIKTRGQQVTLRCSSQSGHNTVSWYQQALGQGPQFIFQYYREEENGRGNFPPRFSGLQFPNYSSELNVNALELDDSALYLCASSLPARGGADGYTFGSGTRLTVV.

This clone was recorded a few times. The chain has TRBV24-1 and TRBJ2-3; 10 positions match TRBD2. CDR3 length: 17 amino acids. With 3 bases clipped from V and 4 bases from J, the junction kept 9 bases outside the gene matches. In germline, CDR1 is KGHDR, CDR2 SFDVKD. The CDR3 bases are TGTGCCACCAGTGATAACCCAGCGGGAGGGCCCTCAGATACGCAGTATTTT. Its protein product is CATSDNPAGGPSDTQYF.

The genes are TRBV5-1 and TRBJ2-7; 8 positions agree with TRBD2. V was clipped by 4 bases and J by 5 bases; unmatched bases: 8. Germline CDR1 SGHRS, CDR2 YFSETQ. The CDR3 covers 14 residues. In DNA, the CDR3 is TGCGCCAGCAGCGGCCAGAGCGGGAGCAACGAGCAGTACTTC. The encoded protein is CASSGQSGSNEQYF. Complete variable domain (other parts from reference TRBV5-1 and TRBJ2-7): KAGVTQTPRYLIKTRGQQVTLSCSPISGHRSVSWYQQTPGQGLQFLFEYFSETQRNKGNFPGRFSGRQFSNSRSEMNVSTLELGDSALYLCASSGQSGSNEQYFGPGTRLTVT.

The V gene is TRBV5-1, the J gene TRBJ2-7; tentative D call: TRBD2 (6 bases). The CDR3 is 13 residues long. Trimming stripped 5 bases from V and 5 bases from J, with 14 bases between. Per the germline V gene, CDR1 is SGHRS and CDR2 is YFSETQ. The CDR3 nucleotides read TGCGCCAGCAGAATGACTAGTACGGACGAGCAGTACTTC. Translated, it gives CASRMTSTDEQYF.

Turning to this clone: Relative to the germline gene, one junction end is altered; a read error may explain this. The chain combines TRBV28 with TRBJ2-1, with 12 bases fitting TRBD2. The CDR3 consists of 12 residues. CDR1 is MDHEN and CDR2 is SYDVKM in the germline V gene. CDR3 DNA sequence: TGTGCCAGCAGTTCTAGCGGGAGGGCCCTAATCTTC. This gives the protein CASSSSGRALIF.

The chain combines TRBV11-2 with TRBJ2-1, with D possibly being TRBD2 (5 bases). This CDR3 region has 13 residues. Between the trimmed V and J ends, which lost 6 bases and 1 base, there was a span of 7 bases. Germline CDR1 and CDR2: SGHAT and FQNNGV. CDR3 bases: TGTGCCAGCAGTCTAGCATCCTACAATGAGCAGTTCTTC. Translated: CASSLASYNEQFF. The variable domain in full, completed from reference TRBV11-2 and TRBJ2-1, reads EAGVAQSPRYKIIEKRQSVAFWCNPISGHATLYWYQQILGQGPKLLIQFQNNGVVDDSQLPKDRFSAERLKGVDSTLKIQPAKLEDSAVYLCASSLASYNEQFFGPGTRLTVL.

V is TRBV7-2 and J is TRBJ1-1; TRBD1 aligns across 8 bases. J gave up 5 bases and V 1 base, and 3 bases lay outside the gene matches. CDR3 length: 14 residues. The V gene's germline CDR1 is SGHTA and CDR2 FQGNSA. The CDR3 loop reads CASSLVQGATEAFF. In DNA form, the CDR3 reads TGTGCCAGCAGCTTAGTCCAGGGGGCGACTGAAGCTTTCTTT.

This sequence joins TRBV11-3 and TRBJ1-2; maybe TRBD1 (5 bases). The CDR3 is made up of 14 amino acids. Germline loops: CDR1 SGHNT, CDR2 YENEEA. The germline V and J ends were trimmed by 1 base and 2 bases, with 8 bases remaining between them. The CDR3 loop reads CASSLGGGNYGYTF. The DNA for the CDR3 is TGTGCCAGCAGCTTAGGGGGCGGCAACTATGGCTACACCTTC.

The rearrangement joins TRBV24-1 to TRBJ1-4, with D unclear. Trimming shortened V by 4 bases and J by 7 bases, and 21 bases separated the two germline ends. The CDR3 is made up of 17 amino acids. CDR1 is KGHDR and CDR2 is SFDVKD in the germline V gene. CDR3 sequence (DNA): TGTGCCACCAGTGACCGAAGGCCTCGAAAGAGCGGTGAAAAACTGTTTTTT. It specifies CATSDRRPRKSGEKLFF.

The J gene is TRBJ2-2, the V gene TRBV24-1; 8 bases are a match to TRBD1. Trimming at V came to 0 bases and at J to 3 bases, leaving 20 bases not matched to a gene. From germline, CDR1 is KGHDR and CDR2 SFDVKD. CDR3 size: 22 residues. CDR3 region: CATSDLQTGASTHRQHTGELFF. The CDR3 DNA reads TGTGCCACCAGTGATTTGCAGACAGGGGCGAGCACACACCGCCAACACACCGGGGAGCTGTTTTTT.

The chain is built from TRBV5-1 and TRBJ1-1, with a tentative D call TRBD1 (6 bases). The germline V gene has CDR1 SGHRS and CDR2 YFSETQ. CDR3 length: 14 amino acids. The ends were cut back, 6 bases at V and 2 bases at J, with 14 bases in the middle. CDR3 sequence: CASTQKGGNTEAFF. The CDR3 DNA follows: TGCGCCAGCACCCAAAAAGGGGGTAACACTGAAGCTTTCTTT. Using reference TRBV5-1 and TRBJ1-1 for the parts outside the CDR3, the full variable domain is KAGVTQTPRYLIKTRGQQVTLSCSPISGHRSVSWYQQTPGQGLQFLFEYFSETQRNKGNFPGRFSGRQFSNSRSEMNVSTLELGDSALYLCASTQKGGNTEAFFGQGTRLTVV.

This clone showed up just once. The chain links TRBV7-9 to TRBJ1-1; no clear D. From germline, CDR1 is SEHNR and CDR2 FQNEAQ (reference sequence). This CDR3 is 11 amino acids long. V was trimmed by 7 bases and J by 2 bases, leaving 5 bases between them. CDR3 DNA sequence: TGTGCCAGCACCTCAAACACTGAAGCTTTCTTT. Translating gives CASTSNTEAFF.